This paragraph covers one T cell receptor beta chain sequence. This specimen belongs to a study of blood T cell repertoires in COVID-19. Original data processing: How many nucleated cells were present was estimated from reference gene primer amplification. Repertoires were generated with immunoSEQ multiplex PCR, while TCRdb's copy carries only in-frame clones and drops some. D and trimming come from the DNA, and the V and J calls and clone size come from that table. The table records some 250,000 clones, about 85% of them present only once. The sequence was obtained from a man aged 60 to 69 with acute or convalescent COVID-19. Sample: peripheral blood.

The CDR3 DNA is TGTGCCAGCAGAACCCGGGACAGCGTTGGCAATGAGCAGTTCTTC. Encoded protein: CASRTRDSVGNEQFF. The chain combines TRBV6-5 with TRBJ2-1; 7 bases fit TRBD1. V shed 6 bases and J 6 bases; nucleotides not matched to a gene: 11. CDR3 size: 15 residues. Per the germline V gene, CDR1 is MNHEY and CDR2 is SVGAGI.